A selection of T cell receptor beta chains follows, all from one sample in a study of naive and memory T cell subsets. TCRdb reanalysed the 5' RACE reads using MiXCR and keeps one entry per CDR3 protein. This table has over 45,000 distinct CDR3 sequences, around 8% appearing once. The source is a female donor in good health. Both conserved end residues are part of each CDR3. Each record gives: V gene, J gene, clone size, CDR3 protein. For some rows the clone size is stated as once, few or many, or as a class when expanded; others skip it.

TRBV7-2	TRBJ1-5	many	CASSPNLKQPQHF
TRBV29-1	TRBJ1-1	many	CSAAGAPTEAFF
TRBV6-2/TRBV6-3	TRBJ1-1	many	CATRFYPPDRKAFF
TRBV12-3/TRBV12-4	TRBJ2-5	few	CASRQAETQYF
TRBV20-1	TRBJ2-7	-	CSARDDTSGGNEQYF
TRBV20-1	TRBJ1-1	few	CSVRGGHEAEAFF
TRBV6-6	TRBJ1-2	few	CASSPPGQPNYGYTF
TRBV6-6	TRBJ1-4	many	CASSSQGSWGTNEKLFF
TRBV29-1	TRBJ1-2	few	CSVELSGRYYGYTF
TRBV5-5	TRBJ2-3	few	CASSLASGVDTQYF
TRBV7-2	TRBJ1-5	many	CASSLSREPQHF
TRBV7-2	TRBJ2-3	many	CASSLVGGRTDTQYF
TRBV11-2	TRBJ2-4	few	CASSLGNIREAKNIQYF
TRBV10-3	TRBJ1-2	many	CAISEQGADYGYTF
TRBV7-3	TRBJ2-2	-	CASDQTDSNTGELFF
TRBV7-9	TRBJ2-7	-	CASSLALAGGPYEQYF
TRBV7-6	TRBJ2-3	-	CASSLARGDTQYF
TRBV29-1	TRBJ1-1	-	CSGVTRVLNTEAFF
TRBV7-3	TRBJ2-3	-	CASSPRARTDTQYF
TRBV6-1	TRBJ1-5	medium-sized	CASSDAKMWEINQPQHF
TRBV7-6	TRBJ1-5	many	CASSLRSNQPQHF
TRBV12-3/TRBV12-4	TRBJ1-5	many	CASSLGSGNPYQPQHF
TRBV2	TRBJ1-1	many	CASSALLGTEAFF
TRBV7-9	TRBJ2-5	many	CASSSQGRGRGETQYF
TRBV29-1	TRBJ2-3	-	CSAEAGPRYF
TRBV7-8	TRBJ2-1	few	CASSLEGRRRGFAGNEQFF
TRBV5-1	TRBJ1-1	many	CASSLGQTGAEAFF
TRBV4-2	TRBJ1-2	-	CASSQIVSGGQYGYTF
TRBV20-1	TRBJ2-3	many	CSVETGSPDTQYF
TRBV9	TRBJ1-1	few	CASSPTGLMAEAFF
TRBV20-1	TRBJ1-1	-	CSASERRVTEAFF
TRBV13	TRBJ1-2	many	CASSLQGWAYLGYTF
TRBV9	TRBJ1-1	many	CASSADPAPGTEAFF
TRBV25-1	TRBJ1-5	many	CASSGQASNQPQHF
TRBV7-2	TRBJ1-2	few	CASSLGTPNYGYTF
TRBV20-1	TRBJ2-1	-	CSARDLGSYNEQFF
TRBV5-6	TRBJ2-2	many	CASSWQGTGELFF
TRBV5-4	TRBJ1-6	few	CASSLDGVRGSPLHF
TRBV6-2/TRBV6-3	TRBJ1-1	few	CASSQPGTVTEAFF
TRBV7-9	TRBJ2-3	few	CASSADGHRTDTQYF
TRBV4-2	TRBJ1-4	many	CASSQVGAGSEKLFF
TRBV20-1	TRBJ1-6	few	CSARDPRQGGRSPLHF
TRBV7-9	TRBJ1-5	many	CASSLAGTGDQPQHF
TRBV19	TRBJ1-1	few	CASLGWFTEAFF
TRBV6-1	TRBJ1-5	-	CASRQGKKDFTQPQHF
TRBV12-5	TRBJ2-2	few	CASGLAGIVTNTGELFF
TRBV7-8	TRBJ2-6	few	CASSFASGANVLTF
TRBV5-1	TRBJ2-7	-	CASSWQGNEQYF
TRBV7-2	TRBJ2-1	few	CASSLTRTLNEQFF
TRBV5-1	TRBJ2-7	few	CASSSIPTFYEQYF
TRBV6-5	TRBJ2-7	many	CASSLIAGGLYEQYF
TRBV4-1	TRBJ1-5	many	CASSLDFGPYQPQHF
TRBV18	TRBJ1-1	-	CASRRDRGNTEAFF
TRBV19	TRBJ2-1	-	CASSLWGGVNNEQFF